The text below deals with one T cell receptor beta chain. This table comes from immunoSEQ multiplex PCR, and its TCRdb copy is limited to in-frame clones, with some not included. The sample lists about 270,000 clones, 83% occurring once. Trimming removed 7 bases at V and 0 bases at J, with 13 bases between. CDR1 and CDR2 from the germline V gene are MNHEY and SMNVEV (reference sequence). The CDR3 contains 15 residues. This specimen comes from a study of blood T cell repertoires in COVID-19. The material sequenced was peripheral blood. The chain employs TRBV27 and TRBJ2-1, with a weak D call TRBD2 (6 bases). The TCR sequence derives from a man aged 80 or over with acute or convalescent COVID-19. CDR3 residues: CASKGTLSSYNEQFF. In DNA, the CDR3 is TGTGCCAGCAAAGGGACTCTCTCCTCCTACAATGAGCAGTTCTTC.